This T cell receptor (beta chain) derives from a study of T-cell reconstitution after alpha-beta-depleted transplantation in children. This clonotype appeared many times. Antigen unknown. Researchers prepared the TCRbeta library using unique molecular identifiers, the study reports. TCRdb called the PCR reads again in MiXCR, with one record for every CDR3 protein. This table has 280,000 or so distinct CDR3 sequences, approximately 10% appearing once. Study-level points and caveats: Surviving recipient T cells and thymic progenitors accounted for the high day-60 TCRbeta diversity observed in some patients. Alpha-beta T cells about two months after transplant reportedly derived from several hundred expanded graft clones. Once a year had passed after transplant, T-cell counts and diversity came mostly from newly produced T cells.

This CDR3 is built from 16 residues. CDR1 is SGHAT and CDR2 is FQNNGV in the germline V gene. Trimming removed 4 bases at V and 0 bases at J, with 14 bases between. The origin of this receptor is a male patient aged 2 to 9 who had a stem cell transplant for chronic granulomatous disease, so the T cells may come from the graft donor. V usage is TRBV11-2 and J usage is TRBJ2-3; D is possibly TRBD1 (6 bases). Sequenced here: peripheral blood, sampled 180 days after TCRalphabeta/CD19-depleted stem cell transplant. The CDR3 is CASSSGTLASTDTQYF. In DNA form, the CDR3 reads TGTGCCAGCAGCTCCGGGACATTAGCGAGCACAGATACGCAGTATTTT. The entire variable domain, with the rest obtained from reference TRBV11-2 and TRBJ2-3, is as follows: EAGVAQSPRYKIIEKRQSVAFWCNPISGHATLYWYQQILGQGPKLLIQFQNNGVVDDSQLPKDRFSAERLKGVDSTLKIQPAKLEDSAVYLCASSSGTLASTDTQYFGPGTRLTVL.